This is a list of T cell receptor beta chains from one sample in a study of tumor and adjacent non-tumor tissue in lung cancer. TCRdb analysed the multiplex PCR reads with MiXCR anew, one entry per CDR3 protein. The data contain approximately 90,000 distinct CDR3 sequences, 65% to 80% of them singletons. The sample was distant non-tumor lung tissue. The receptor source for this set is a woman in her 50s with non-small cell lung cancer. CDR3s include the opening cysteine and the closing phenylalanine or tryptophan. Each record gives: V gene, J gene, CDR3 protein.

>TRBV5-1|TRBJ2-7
CVSSPVGLGVRDYEQCF
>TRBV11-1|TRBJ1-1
CASSLGRGYSEAFF
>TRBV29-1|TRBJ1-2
CSVEEIGRYYDHTF
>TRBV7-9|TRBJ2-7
CASSPPGGPYEQYF
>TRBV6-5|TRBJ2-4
CASSGSRVAINNQYF
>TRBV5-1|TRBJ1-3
CAGSLLTEAGSGNTIYF
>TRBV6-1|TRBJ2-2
CARSEGRGHAGELLF
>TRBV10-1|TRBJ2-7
CTSRELAGVSEEYF
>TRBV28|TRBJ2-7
CASSFPEQSYEQYF
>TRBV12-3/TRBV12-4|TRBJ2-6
CTSSRGPQTGANVLTF
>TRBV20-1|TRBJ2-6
CSASGTVVVNGADVLTF
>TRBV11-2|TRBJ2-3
CASSLGGQLTTDTQYF
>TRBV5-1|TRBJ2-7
CNSSPGQEGTYEQYF
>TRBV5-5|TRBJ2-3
CVTSHPHGLPTDTQYF
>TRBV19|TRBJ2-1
CASSSSGSTYNEQFF
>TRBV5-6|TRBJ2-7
CASSYTREKGYEQYF
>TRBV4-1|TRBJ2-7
CASSPSGKGYEQYF
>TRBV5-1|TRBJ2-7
CASSSTRDRYEQYF
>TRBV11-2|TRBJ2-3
CASSVFRDRQYF